The TCR beta chain under discussion was sequenced for a study of identical twins. TCRdb re-called the 5' RACE reads through MiXCR, storing one row per CDR3 protein. This sample yields approximately 220,000 distinct CDR3 sequences, of which roughly 7.5% are seen a single time; under 7% belongs to the top ten. The germline CDR1 and CDR2 sequences are WSHSY and SAAADI. The CDR3 sequence is 15 residues long. V lost 7 bases to trimming and J lost 3 bases; unmatched junction nucleotides: 8. This same sample was also part of a study on yellow fever vaccine responses in identical twins.

The origin of this receptor is a woman aged 18-29 years in good health. Source material: CD8+ T cells sorted from blood. This chain links TRBV10-2 with TRBJ2-7; TRBD2 matches 11 bases. This CDR3 reads CASTLGLADNYEQYF. CDR3 in DNA: TGCGCCAGCACCTTGGGACTAGCGGACAACTACGAGCAGTACTTC.